This T cell receptor (beta chain) was documented in a study of blood T cell repertoires in COVID-19. Study-wide context: Sources were T cells, B-cell-depleted T cells, or PBMCs; the material itself was cDNA or gDNA.

Germline V gene sequence: CDR1 MGHRA, CDR2 YSYEKL. This CDR3 has 13 amino acids. V shed 4 bases and J shed 4 bases, with 10 bases lying between them. Per the authors' pipeline: Estimated nucleated cell counts came from reference gene primer amplification. Libraries were prepared by immunoSEQ multiplex PCR; TCRdb keeps only in-frame clonotypes and omits some of them. Clone size and the V and J calls come from that table; the DNA yielded D and trimming. The sample has 100,000 to 150,000 clones, nearly 70% seen once. This clone was counted between two and nine times. The source of this sequence is a woman between 70 and 85 years old with acute or convalescent COVID-19. The chain recombines TRBV4-1 with TRBJ1-2; possible D gene TRBD1, 5 bases. The sample consisted of peripheral blood. CDR3 DNA sequence: TGCGCCAGCAGCCTGACAGAGACCTATGGCTACACCTTC. Amino acids: CASSLTETYGYTF.